This is a list of T cell receptor beta chains from one sample in a study of cytomegalovirus exposure and HLA in healthy donors. The assay was immunoSEQ multiplex PCR, and TCRdb's table has in-frame clones only and misses some. This table holds about 120,000 clones, 70% to 85% found once. The sequencing sample was made of PBMCs. Every receptor here comes from a woman in her forties or fifties in good health and CMV-seropositive. CDR3s include the opening cysteine and the closing phenylalanine or tryptophan. D genes are given only for firm matches. Part of the rows lack a size; the others show once, few, many or a class for expanded clones.

length	D	size	V	J	CDR3	DNA
13	.	.	TRBV5-1	TRBJ2-7	CASSLASYYEQYF	TGCGCCAGCAGCTTGGCGTCTTACTACGAGCAGTACTTC
15	.	few	TRBV4-1	TRBJ1-3	CASATGLGAGNTIYF	TGCGCCAGCGCCACGGGTTTAGGAGCTGGAAACACCATATATTTT
15	TRBD1	few	TRBV2	TRBJ2-5	CASRDRAVVRETQYF	TGTGCCAGCAGAGACAGGGCGGTCGTTAGAGAGACCCAGTACTTC
15	TRBD2	.	TRBV7-3	TRBJ2-1	CASSLSSGSGDEQFF	TGTGCCAGCAGCTTATCTAGCGGGAGCGGCGATGAGCAGTTCTTC
14	.	once	TRBV5-1	TRBJ2-7	CASSPSTALLEQYF	TGCGCCAGCAGCCCCTCGACAGCCCTCCTCGAGCAGTACTTC
13	.	.	TRBV19	TRBJ1-2	CASNVVGAYGYTF	TGTGCCAGTAACGTCGTTGGGGCGTATGGCTACACCTTC
15	.	.	TRBV5-1	TRBJ2-1	CASSLVAERGNEQFF	TGCGCCAGCAGCTTAGTAGCGGAGAGGGGTAATGAGCAGTTCTTC
14	.	.	TRBV30	TRBJ1-2	CAWRRPPGPGGYTF	TGTGCCTGGAGACGCCCACCCGGTCCTGGTGGCTACACCTTC
14	TRBD1	few	TRBV30	TRBJ1-2	CAWRRDRVNYGYTF	TGTGCCTGGCGCCGGGACAGAGTCAACTATGGCTACACCTTC
12	.	few	TRBV2	TRBJ1-4	CASKGTTEKLFF	TGTGCCAGCAAGGGGACAACCGAAAAACTGTTTTTT
14	.	.	TRBV28	TRBJ1-1	CASSLYTMNTEAFF	TGTGCCAGCAGTTTATACACGATGAACACTGAAGCTTTCTTT
14	TRBD1	.	TRBV7-2	TRBJ2-5	CASSLSAGGETQYF	TGTGCCAGCAGCTTATCGGCAGGGGGAGAGACCCAGTACTTC
13	.	few	TRBV5-6	TRBJ1-2	CASSPGTNYGYTF	TGTGCCAGCAGCCCTGGGACAAACTATGGCTACACCTTC
18	.	.	TRBV18	TRBJ2-3	CASSPGLGASTVTDTQYF	TGTGCCAGCTCACCAGGATTAGGAGCGTCGACCGTCACAGATACGCAGTATTTT
13	.	.	TRBV5-4	TRBJ1-2	CASSLGQNYGYTF	TGTGCCAGCAGCTTGGGACAAAACTATGGCTACACCTTC
15	.	.	TRBV7-2	TRBJ2-1	CASSLGLPIYNEQFF	TGTGCCAGCAGCTTAGGACTTCCCATCTACAATGAGCAGTTCTTC
14	.	.	TRBV27	TRBJ1-2	CASSLRSGLGGYTF	TGTGCCAGCAGTTTAAGGTCAGGGCTGGGGGGCTACACCTTC
12	.	.	TRBV28	TRBJ2-1	CASSFGYNEQFF	TGTGCCAGCAGTTTCGGGTACAATGAGCAGTTCTTC
13	.	.	TRBV10-3	TRBJ1-2	CAISESVREGYTF	TGTGCCATCAGTGAGTCGGTCAGGGAAGGCTACACCTTC
16	TRBD1	.	TRBV27	TRBJ2-7	CASSSQRDRGGYEQYF	TGTGCCAGCAGTTCTCAAAGGGACAGGGGAGGGTACGAGCAGTACTTC
15	TRBD1	.	TRBV5-1	TRBJ1-3	CASSLDRVNTNTIYF	TGCGCCAGCAGCCTCGACAGGGTTAATACGAACACCATATATTTT
14	.	.	TRBV28	TRBJ2-7	CASTPGTFSYEQYF	TGTGCCAGCACCCCGGGGACATTTTCCTACGAGCAGTACTTC
15	TRBD1	.	TRBV7-9	TRBJ1-3	CASSLVTGDGNTIYF	TGTGCCAGCAGCTTAGTGACAGGGGACGGAAACACCATATATTTT
14	.	.	TRBV7-6	TRBJ2-7	CASSLDVSVSQQYF	TGTGCCAGCAGCTTAGACGTGAGCGTTAGCCAGCAGTACTTC
16	.	.	TRBV18	TRBJ2-1	CASSPTVQSSYNEQFF	TGTGCCAGCTCACCTACCGTACAGAGCTCCTACAATGAGCAGTTCTTC
14	.	.	TRBV7-2	TRBJ2-7	CASSLVFGGYEQYF	TGTGCCAGCAGCTTAGTGTTCGGCGGCTACGAGCAGTACTTC
14	TRBD1	.	TRBV6-5	TRBJ2-7	CASTGDREPYEQYF	TGTGCCAGCACGGGGGACAGGGAACCCTACGAGCAGTACTTC
16	TRBD1	.	TRBV30	TRBJ1-4	CAWSGGTGGTNEKLFF	TGTGCCTGGAGTGGGGGGACAGGGGGTACTAATGAAAAACTGTTTTTT
13	TRBD1	.	TRBV6-1	TRBJ1-2	CASRTGNNYGYTF	TGTGCCAGCAGGACAGGGAATAACTATGGCTACACCTTC
12	.	few	TRBV19	TRBJ1-2	CASTRQNYGYTF	TGTGCCAGTACCAGACAGAACTATGGCTACACCTTC
14	.	.	TRBV9	TRBJ2-3	CASSVEGVIDTQYF	TGTGCCAGCAGCGTAGAGGGAGTTATAGATACGCAGTATTTT
14	TRBD1	.	TRBV5-6	TRBJ1-2	CASVAWTGVYGYTF	TGTGCCAGCGTCGCCTGGACAGGGGTCTATGGCTACACCTTC
15	TRBD1	.	TRBV6-4	TRBJ2-1	CASSDSGTGGSEQFF	TGTGCCAGCAGTGACTCGGGGACAGGGGGCAGTGAGCAGTTCTTC